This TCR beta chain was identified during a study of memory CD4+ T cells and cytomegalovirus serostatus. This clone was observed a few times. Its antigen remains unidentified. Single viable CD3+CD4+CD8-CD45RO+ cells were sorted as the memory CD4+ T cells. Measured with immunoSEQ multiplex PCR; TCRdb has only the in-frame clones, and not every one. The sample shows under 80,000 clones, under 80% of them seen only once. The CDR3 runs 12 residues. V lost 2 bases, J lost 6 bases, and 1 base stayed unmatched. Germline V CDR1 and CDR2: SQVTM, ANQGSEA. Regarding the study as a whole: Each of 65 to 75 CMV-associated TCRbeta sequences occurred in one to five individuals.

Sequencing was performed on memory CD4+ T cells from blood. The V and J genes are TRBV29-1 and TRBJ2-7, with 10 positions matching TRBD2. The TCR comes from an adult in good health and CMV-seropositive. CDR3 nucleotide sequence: TGCAGCGTTGAACGGACTAGCGGCGAGCAGTACTTC. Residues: CSVERTSGEQYF.